Each of the 17 T cell receptor beta chains below was sequenced from the same sample in a study of CD8 T cells in ankylosing spondylitis. TCRdb itself ran the 5' RACE reads through MiXCR, one entry per CDR3 protein. Of 150,000 to 250,000 distinct CDR3 sequences detected, more than 10% appear once; the ten largest clones hold 16%. The source material was blood, either unsorted or a sorted T cell fraction (not recorded which). The receptors here all came from a male donor with ankylosing spondylitis or in good health (not recorded which).

This clonotype showed up just a few times. The chain couples TRBV5-1 to TRBJ1-2; D remains ambiguous. V dropped 3 bases and J dropped 6 bases, with 15 bases sitting between them. This CDR3 is 14 amino acids long. Germline-derived CDR1 and CDR2 are SGHRS and YFSETQ. CDR3 nucleotide sequence: TGCGCCAGCAGCTCATACGGTGGGCAGGATGGCTACACCTTC. Encoded protein: CASSSYGGQDGYTF.

J is TRBJ2-5 and V is TRBV15; TRBD2 agrees at 7 bases. The trim removed 4 bases at V and 1 base at J, leaving 6 bases unmatched. There are 15 residues in the CDR3. Germline values: CDR1 LNHNV, CDR2 YYDKDF (reference sequence). In DNA, the CDR3 is TGTGCCACCAGCAAGGGCGGGAGTGGCCAAGAGACCCAGTACTTC. Protein product: CATSKGGSGQETQYF.

This clonotype showed up just a few times. The rearrangement links TRBV21-1 to TRBJ2-5; the listed D gene, TRBD1, was not tested against the DNA. TRBV21-1 is shown as a pseudogene. This CDR3 has 15 amino acids. Here the CDR3 DNA reads TGTGCCAGCAGCAAAGCGGACAGGGGCCACGAGACCCAGTACTTC. Protein: CASSKADRGHETQYF.

Ten or more counts support this clonotype. J is TRBJ1-5 and V is TRBV6-1; tentative D call: TRBD1 (5 bases). The CDR3 sequence is 15 residues long. Germline V gene data show CDR1 as MNHNS and CDR2 as SASEGT. Trimming shortened V by 1 base and J by 0 bases, and 7 bases separated the two germline ends. The CDR3 DNA reads as TGTGCCAGCAGTGAAGTAGGGGTTAGCAATCAGCCCCAGCATTTT. Encoded protein: CASSEVGVSNQPQHF.

This clonotype was observed many times. The CDR3 loop is CASTHKGGPHNEQFF. The DNA for the CDR3 is TGTGCCAGCACCCATAAGGGGGGGCCCCACAATGAGCAGTTCTTC. The J gene is TRBJ2-1, the V gene TRBV12-3 or TRBV12-4; tentative D call: TRBD2 (7 bases). Between the trimmed V and J ends, which lost 7 bases and 5 bases, there was a span of 18 bases. There are 15 residues in the CDR3.

This clonotype appeared a few times. The chain recombines TRBV20-1 with TRBJ2-1; weak D call: TRBD2 (5 bases). The germline V gene encodes CDR1 DFQATT and CDR2 SNEGSKA (reference sequence). The CDR3 is made up of 15 amino acids. Trimming took off 0 bases at V and 0 bases at J, with 9 bases between the two ends. The CDR3 spells CSARDRTVSYNEQFF. Written as DNA, the CDR3 is TGCAGTGCTAGAGACCGGACTGTCTCCTACAATGAGCAGTTCTTC.

This clonotype has a count of ten or more. A much larger clone lies a single base off, so this may be a read error. The genes are TRBV15 and TRBJ2-1; 11 bases map to TRBD2. Germline V gene lookup returns CDR1 LNHNV and CDR2 YYDKDF (reference sequence). The CDR3 covers 15 residues. V lost 0 bases to trimming and J lost 8 bases; unmatched junction nucleotides: 3. The CDR3 is CATSRDSGGVDEQFF. In DNA, the CDR3 is TGTGCCACCAGCAGAGATAGCGGGGGGGTCGATGAGCAGTTCTTC.

This clonotype was counted between two and nine times. The genes are TRBV10-3 and TRBJ2-1; 8 nucleotides match TRBD2. The ends lost 2 bases at V and 8 bases at J; junction bases unmatched: 20. This CDR3 is built from 19 residues. Germline CDR1 reads ENHRY; CDR2 reads SYGVKD. CDR3 nucleotides: TGTGCCATCAGTGAGGTCCCCCCTGAGGCCAGCGGGAGTTTAGATGAGCAGTTCTTC. This codes for CAISEVPPEASGSLDEQFF.

In this sample, this clonotype turned up a few times. The chain links TRBV27 to TRBJ1-2, with TRBD1 identical over 7 bases. The CDR3 is made up of 15 amino acids. Germline CDR1 reads MNHEY; CDR2 reads SMNVEV (reference sequence). Trimming cost V 2 bases and J 2 bases; bases outside gene matches: 5. CDR3 bases: TGTGCCAGCAGTTTACGACCGGGACAGAACTATGGCTACACCTTC. This codes for CASSLRPGQNYGYTF.

J is TRBJ2-1 and V is TRBV12-3 or TRBV12-4; 8 bases map to TRBD1. The CDR3 has 17 residues. Trimming cost V 6 bases and J 8 bases; bases outside gene matches: 18. The CDR3 region is CASSSPLAGTGPDEQFF. The CDR3 nucleotides read TGTGCCAGCAGCTCCCCTCTAGCCGGGACAGGCCCCGATGAGCAGTTCTTC.

The chain has TRBV7-9 and TRBJ2-7, with a possible D match to TRBD1 (5 bases). CDR1 is SEHNR and CDR2 is FQNEAQ in the germline V gene (reference sequence). The CDR3 runs 13 residues. Deletions cut 5 bases from V and 1 base from J, with 9 bases between. The CDR3 DNA follows: TGTGCCAGCAGCCTACGACAGTCCTACGAGCAGTACTTC. This translates into CASSLRQSYEQYF. The full variable domain, in which reference TRBV7-9 and TRBJ2-7 provide the parts outside the CDR3, is DTGVSQNPRHKITKRGQNVTFRCDPISEHNRLYWYRQTLGQGPEFLTYFQNEAQLEKSRLLSDRFSAERPKGSFSTLEIQRTEQGDSAMYLCASSLRQSYEQYFGPGTRLTVT.

The rearrangement uses TRBV6-4 and TRBJ2-5, with 8 bases matching TRBD2. V shed 0 bases, J shed 4 bases, and the junction held 4 bases outside the gene matches. CDR3 length: 15 amino acids. CDR1 and CDR2 from the germline V gene are MRHNA and SNTAGT. CDR3 nucleotide sequence: TGTGCCAGCAGTGACTCGGGTCTAGCGGGAGAGACCCAGTACTTC. It yields the protein CASSDSGLAGETQYF.

The V gene is TRBV4-1, the J gene TRBJ1-4; weak D call: TRBD1 (5 bases). CDR3 length: 16 amino acids. Germline CDR1 and CDR2: MGHRA and YSYEKL. V was shortened by 3 bases and J by 8 bases, with 19 bases between the two germline ends. CDR3 protein: CASSHLMGTPREKLFF. The CDR3, as DNA: TGCGCCAGCAGCCACCTGATGGGGACCCCCCGAGAAAAACTGTTTTTT.

This sequence joins TRBV7-2 and TRBJ2-7; 8 nucleotides agree with TRBD2. V lost 5 bases, J lost 4 bases, and 10 bases stayed unmatched. This CDR3 is 15 amino acids long. Germline V gene lookup returns CDR1 SGHTA and CDR2 FQGNSA. The chain's CDR3 is CASSRYSGKGYEQYF. The CDR3 coding sequence is TGTGCCAGCAGCCGATATAGCGGGAAGGGATACGAGCAGTACTTC.

The V and J genes are TRBV5-6 and TRBJ1-1; 7 bases line up with TRBD1. V was pared by 0 bases and J by 10 bases, with 3 bases of the junction left unmatched. Germline loops: CDR1 SGHDT, CDR2 YYEEEE. This CDR3 spans 12 amino acids. This CDR3 reads CASSLEGAGAFF. As DNA, the CDR3 is TGTGCCAGCAGCTTGGAGGGGGCCGGAGCTTTCTTT. The variable domain in full, with the rest retrieved from reference TRBV5-6 and TRBJ1-1, is DAGVTQSPTHLIKTRGQQVTLRCSPKSGHDTVSWYQQALGQGPQFIFQYYEEEERQRGNFPDRFSGHQFPNYSSELNVNALLLGDSALYLCASSLEGAGAFFGQGTRLTVV.

The genes are TRBV5-1 and TRBJ2-1; TRBD2 matches at 9 bases. There are 15 residues in the CDR3. Germline V gene lookup returns CDR1 SGHRS and CDR2 YFSETQ. The J segment lost 7 bases and the V segment lost 6 bases, leaving 11 bases of the junction unmatched. CDR3 protein: CASTPGAGGPNEQFF. The CDR3, as DNA: TGCGCCAGCACCCCCGGGGCGGGAGGGCCGAATGAGCAGTTCTTC. Combining the CDR3 with reference TRBV5-1 and TRBJ2-1 gives the whole variable domain KAGVTQTPRYLIKTRGQQVTLSCSPISGHRSVSWYQQTPGQGLQFLFEYFSETQRNKGNFPGRFSGRQFSNSRSEMNVSTLELGDSALYLCASTPGAGGPNEQFFGPGTRLTVL.

The V and J genes are TRBV20-1 and TRBJ2-5; a weak D match, TRBD2 (6 bases). This CDR3 comprises 17 residues. Germline V lookup: CDR1 DFQATT, CDR2 SNEGSKA (reference sequence). V lost 0 bases to trimming and J lost 5 bases, with 22 bases between them. The CDR3 protein is CSARDRKASDMEETQYF. Written as DNA, the CDR3 is TGCAGTGCTAGAGATAGGAAGGCTAGCGATATGGAGGAGACCCAGTACTTC.